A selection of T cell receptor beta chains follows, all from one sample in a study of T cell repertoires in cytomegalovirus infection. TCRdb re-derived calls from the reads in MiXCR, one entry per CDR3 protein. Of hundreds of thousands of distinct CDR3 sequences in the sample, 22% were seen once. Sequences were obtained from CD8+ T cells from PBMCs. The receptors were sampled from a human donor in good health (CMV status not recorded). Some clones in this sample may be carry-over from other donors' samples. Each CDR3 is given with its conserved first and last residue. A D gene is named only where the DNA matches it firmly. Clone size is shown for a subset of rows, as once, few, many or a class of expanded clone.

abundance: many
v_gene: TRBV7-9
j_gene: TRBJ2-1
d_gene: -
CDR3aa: CASSLDSSSYNEQFF
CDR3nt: TGTGCCAGCAGCCTGGACAGCAGCTCCTACAATGAGCAGTTCTTC

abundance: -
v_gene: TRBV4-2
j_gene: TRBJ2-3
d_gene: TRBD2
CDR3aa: CASSQAHGLAGDTDTQYF
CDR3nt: TGTGCCAGCAGCCAAGCCCATGGACTAGCGGGAGACACAGATACGCAGTATTTT

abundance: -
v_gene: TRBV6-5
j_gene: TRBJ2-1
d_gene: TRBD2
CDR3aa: CASSYSGGGNEQFF
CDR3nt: TGTGCCAGCAGTTACAGCGGGGGGGGCAATGAGCAGTTCTTC

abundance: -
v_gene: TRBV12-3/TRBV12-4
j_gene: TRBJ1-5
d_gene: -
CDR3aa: CASSLSGDQPQHF
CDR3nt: TGTGCCAGCAGTTTATCAGGGGATCAGCCCCAGCATTTT

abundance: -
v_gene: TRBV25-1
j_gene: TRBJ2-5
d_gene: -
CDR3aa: CASSGGAGEETQYF
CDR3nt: TGTGCCAGCAGTGGTGGGGCAGGGGAAGAGACCCAGTACTTC

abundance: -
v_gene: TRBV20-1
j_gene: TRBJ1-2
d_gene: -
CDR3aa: CSARDMGTSYGYTF
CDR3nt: TGCAGTGCTAGAGATATGGGTACTAGCTATGGCTACACCTTC

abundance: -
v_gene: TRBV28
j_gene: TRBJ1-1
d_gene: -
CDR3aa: CASQFHVGGLTEAFF
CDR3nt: TGTGCCAGCCAATTTCACGTCGGCGGCCTCACTGAAGCTTTCTTT

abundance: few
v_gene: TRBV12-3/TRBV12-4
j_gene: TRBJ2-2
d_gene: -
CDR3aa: CASSLGRDGELFF
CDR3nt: TGTGCCAGCAGTTTGGGTCGGGACGGGGAGCTGTTTTTT

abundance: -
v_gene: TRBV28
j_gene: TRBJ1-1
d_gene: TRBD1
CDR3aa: CASSLTGTGIEAFF
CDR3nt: TGTGCCAGCAGTTTAACCGGGACAGGTATTGAAGCTTTCTTT

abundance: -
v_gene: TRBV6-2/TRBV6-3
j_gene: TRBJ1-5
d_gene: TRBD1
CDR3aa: CASSIRTGSNQPQHF
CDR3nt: TGTGCCAGCAGTATCAGGACAGGGAGCAATCAGCCCCAGCATTTT

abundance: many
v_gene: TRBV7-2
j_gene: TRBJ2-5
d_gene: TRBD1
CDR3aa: CASSTKTGPGETQYF
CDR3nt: TGTGCCAGCAGTACTAAGACAGGGCCTGGGGAGACCCAGTACTTC

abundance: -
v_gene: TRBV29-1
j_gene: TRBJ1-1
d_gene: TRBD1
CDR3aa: CSVMTGGTEAFF
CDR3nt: TGCAGCGTCATGACAGGGGGCACTGAAGCTTTCTTT

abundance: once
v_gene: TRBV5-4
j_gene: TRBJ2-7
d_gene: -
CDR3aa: CASSLRYSYEQYF
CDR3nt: TGTGCCAGCAGCTTGAGGTATTCCTACGAGCAGTACTTC

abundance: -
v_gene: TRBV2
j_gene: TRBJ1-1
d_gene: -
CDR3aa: CASKGRTNTEAFF
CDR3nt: TGTGCCAGCAAGGGAAGGACAAACACTGAAGCTTTCTTT

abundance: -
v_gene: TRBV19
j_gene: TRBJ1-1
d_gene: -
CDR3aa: CASSLQQVTEAFF
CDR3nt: TGTGCCAGTAGTCTTCAACAGGTAACTGAAGCTTTCTTT

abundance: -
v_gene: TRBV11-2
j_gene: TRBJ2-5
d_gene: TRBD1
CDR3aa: CASSSQGARETQYF
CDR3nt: TGTGCCAGCAGCTCACAGGGGGCGCGTGAGACCCAGTACTTC

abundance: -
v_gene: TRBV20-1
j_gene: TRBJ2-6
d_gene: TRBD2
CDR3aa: CSAPLAGGLGANVLTF
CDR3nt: TGCAGTGCTCCCCTAGCGGGGGGGCTAGGGGCCAACGTCCTGACTTTC

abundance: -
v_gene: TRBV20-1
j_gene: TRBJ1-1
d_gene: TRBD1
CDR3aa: CSARGAEDRAPTEAFF
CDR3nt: TGCAGTGCTAGAGGGGCGGAGGACAGGGCCCCCACTGAAGCTTTCTTT

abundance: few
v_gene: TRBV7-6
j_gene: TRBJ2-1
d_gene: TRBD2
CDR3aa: CASSPGLAGGPDYNEQFF
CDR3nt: TGTGCCAGCAGCCCGGGACTAGCGGGGGGGCCGGACTACAATGAGCAGTTCTTT

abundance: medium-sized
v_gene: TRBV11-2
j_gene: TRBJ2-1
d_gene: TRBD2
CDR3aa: CASSYPSGGESYNEQFF
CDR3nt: TGTGCCAGCAGCTATCCTAGCGGGGGGGAGTCCTACAATGAGCAGTTCTTC

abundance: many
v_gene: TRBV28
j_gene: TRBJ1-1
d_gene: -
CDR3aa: CASSLTENTEAFF
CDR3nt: TGTGCCAGCAGTTTAACAGAGAACACTGAAGCTTTCTTT

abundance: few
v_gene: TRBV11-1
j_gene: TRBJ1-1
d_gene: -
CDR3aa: CASSLGRTGNTEAFF
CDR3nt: TGTGCCAGCAGCTTAGGTAGGACGGGGAACACTGAAGCTTTCTTT

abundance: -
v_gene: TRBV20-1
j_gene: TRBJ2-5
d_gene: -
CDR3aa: CSVPTGGVETQYF
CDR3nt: TGCAGTGTTCCGACAGGAGGTGTAGAGACCCAGTACTTC

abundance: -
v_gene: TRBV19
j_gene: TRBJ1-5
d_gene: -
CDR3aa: CASRGPGWVSQPQHF
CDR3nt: TGTGCCAGTAGGGGGCCGGGTTGGGTTTCTCAGCCCCAGCATTTT

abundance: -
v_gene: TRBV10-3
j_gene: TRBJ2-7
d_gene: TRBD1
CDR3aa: CAINSWGTDSYEQYF
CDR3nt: TGTGCCATCAACTCTTGGGGGACAGACTCCTACGAGCAGTACTTC

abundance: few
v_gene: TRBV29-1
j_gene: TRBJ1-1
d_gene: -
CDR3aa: CSVNPPGTEAFF
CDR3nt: TGCAGCGTTAACCCTCCGGGGACTGAAGCTTTCTTT

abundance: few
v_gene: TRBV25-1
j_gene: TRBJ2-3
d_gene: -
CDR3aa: CASNWRDGTDTQYF
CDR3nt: TGTGCCAGCAACTGGAGGGATGGCACAGATACGCAGTATTTT

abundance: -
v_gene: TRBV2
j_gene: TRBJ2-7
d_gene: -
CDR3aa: CASSVEGPRRYEQYF
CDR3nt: TGTGCCAGCAGTGTCGAAGGGCCCAGAAGATACGAGCAGTACTTC

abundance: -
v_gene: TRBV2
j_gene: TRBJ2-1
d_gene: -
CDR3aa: CASSDRDGDEQFF
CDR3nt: TGTGCCAGCAGTGACAGGGATGGGGATGAGCAGTTCTTC

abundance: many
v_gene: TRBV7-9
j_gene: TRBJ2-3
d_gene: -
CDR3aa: CAPVLPRGPGMGTQYF
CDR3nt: TGTGCCCCCGTCCTCCCGAGGGGCCCCGGCATGGGCACGCAGTATTTT

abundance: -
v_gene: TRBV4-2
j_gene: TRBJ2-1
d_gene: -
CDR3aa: CASSQDLGGGAVYNEQFF
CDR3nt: TGTGCCAGCAGCCAAGATCTAGGAGGGGGGGCCGTCTACAATGAGCAGTTCTTC

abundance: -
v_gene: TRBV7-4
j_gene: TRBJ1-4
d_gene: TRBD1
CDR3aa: CASSFDGTGMKLFF
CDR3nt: TGTGCCAGCAGCTTTGACGGGACAGGGATGAAACTGTTTTTT

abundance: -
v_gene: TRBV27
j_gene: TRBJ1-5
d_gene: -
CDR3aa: CASSIDGSNQPQHF
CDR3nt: TGTGCCAGCAGTATCGACGGTAGCAATCAGCCCCAGCATTTT

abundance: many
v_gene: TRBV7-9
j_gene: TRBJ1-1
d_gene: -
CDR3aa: CASSTLTTEAFF
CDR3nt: TGTGCCAGCAGCACCCTGACCACTGAAGCTTTCTTT

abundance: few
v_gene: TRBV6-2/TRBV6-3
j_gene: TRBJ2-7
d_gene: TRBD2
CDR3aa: CASSYSAGGAYEQYF
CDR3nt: TGTGCCAGCAGTTACTCTGCGGGGGGGGCCTACGAGCAGTACTTC

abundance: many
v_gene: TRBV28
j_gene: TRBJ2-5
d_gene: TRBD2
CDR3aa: CASTYFGGSQETQYF
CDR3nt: TGTGCCAGCACCTATTTCGGGGGGTCCCAAGAGACCCAGTACTTC

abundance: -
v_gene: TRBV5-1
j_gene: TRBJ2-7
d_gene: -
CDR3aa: CASSPDIYEQYF
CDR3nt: TGCGCCAGCAGCCCGGACATCTACGAGCAGTACTTC

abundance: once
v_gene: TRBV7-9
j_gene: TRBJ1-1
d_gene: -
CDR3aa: CASSSDGGGTEAFF
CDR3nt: TGTGCCAGCAGCTCAGATGGCGGGGGCACTGAAGCTTTCTTT

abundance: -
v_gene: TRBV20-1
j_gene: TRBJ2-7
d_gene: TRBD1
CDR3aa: CSTGTGGYEQYF
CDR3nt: TGCAGTACCGGGACAGGGGGCTACGAGCAGTACTTC

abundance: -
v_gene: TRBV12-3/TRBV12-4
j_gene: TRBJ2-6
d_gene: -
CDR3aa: CASSAVGSYSGANVLTF
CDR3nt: TGTGCCAGCTCCGCGGTAGGGAGTTACTCTGGGGCCAACGTCCTGACTTTC

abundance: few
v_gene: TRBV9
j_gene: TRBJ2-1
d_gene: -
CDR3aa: CASSAAQYNEQFF
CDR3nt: TGTGCCAGCAGTGCCGCACAATACAATGAGCAGTTCTTC

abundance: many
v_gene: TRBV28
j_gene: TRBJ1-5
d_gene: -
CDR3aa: CASNPGPPNQPQHF
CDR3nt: TGTGCCAGCAACCCGGGTCCTCCCAATCAGCCCCAGCATTTT

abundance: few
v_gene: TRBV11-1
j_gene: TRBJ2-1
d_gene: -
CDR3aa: CASSLAGDAYNEQFF
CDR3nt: TGTGCCAGCAGCTTAGCGGGGGACGCCTACAATGAGCAGTTCTTC

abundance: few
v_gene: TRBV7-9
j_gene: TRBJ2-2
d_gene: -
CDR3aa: CASSLLGVRTGELFF
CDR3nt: TGTGCCAGCAGCTTATTAGGGGTTCGGACCGGGGAGCTGTTTTTT

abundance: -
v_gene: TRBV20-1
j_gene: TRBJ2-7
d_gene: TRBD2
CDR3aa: CSARDSGGTLYEQYF
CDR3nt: TGCAGTGCTAGAGATAGCGGGGGGACCCTCTACGAGCAGTACTTC

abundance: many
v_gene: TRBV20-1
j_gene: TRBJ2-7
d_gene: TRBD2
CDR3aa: CSGTDDLAGDEQYF
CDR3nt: TGCAGTGGCACAGACGATTTAGCGGGGGATGAGCAGTACTTC

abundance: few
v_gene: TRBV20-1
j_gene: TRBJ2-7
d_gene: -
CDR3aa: CSARMDWNLVATSYEQYF
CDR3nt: TGCAGTGCTAGGATGGACTGGAACTTAGTTGCCACCTCCTACGAGCAGTACTTC

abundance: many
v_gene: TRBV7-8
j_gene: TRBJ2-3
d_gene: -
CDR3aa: CASSLKSAAGFADTQYF
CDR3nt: TGTGCCAGCAGCTTAAAGTCGGCGGCGGGGTTCGCAGATACGCAGTATTTT

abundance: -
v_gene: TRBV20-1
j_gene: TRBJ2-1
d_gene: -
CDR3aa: CSANGAGSSYNEQFF
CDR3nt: TGCAGTGCTAATGGGGCGGGGAGCTCCTACAATGAGCAGTTCTTC

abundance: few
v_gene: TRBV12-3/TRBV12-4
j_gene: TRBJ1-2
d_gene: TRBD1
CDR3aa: CASSLDRVYGYTF
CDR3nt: TGTGCCAGCAGCCTCGACAGGGTCTATGGCTACACCTTC

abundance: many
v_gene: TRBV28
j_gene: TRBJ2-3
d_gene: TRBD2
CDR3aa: CASSLASGGATDTQYF
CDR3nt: TGTGCCAGCAGTTTAGCTAGCGGGGGGGCAACAGATACGCAGTATTTT

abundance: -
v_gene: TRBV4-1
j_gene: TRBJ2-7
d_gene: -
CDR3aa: CASSQLGPYDYEQYF
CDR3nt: TGCGCCAGCAGCCAACTCGGCCCATACGATTACGAGCAGTACTTC

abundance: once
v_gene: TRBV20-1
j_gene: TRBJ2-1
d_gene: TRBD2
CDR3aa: CSARDLSSGGAYNEQFF
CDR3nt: TGCAGTGCTAGAGATTTGTCTAGCGGGGGGGCCTACAATGAGCAGTTCTTC